This T cell receptor (beta chain) was observed in a study of blood T cells in healthy people across ages. Study observations and caveats: Per-million-T-cell TCR beta diversity fell roughly linearly with age.

In germline, CDR1 is DFQATT, CDR2 SNEGSKA (reference sequence). The CDR3 sequence is 15 residues long. Trimming left V 0 bases short and J 3 bases short, with 11 bases between. Researchers collected approximately 9.5 milliliters of peripheral blood from every single donor. A J-beta primer mix and a sample-barcoded 5' primer were used in a second PCR of about 7 to 12 cycles. TCRdb processed the 5' RACE reads anew with MiXCR; each CDR3 protein has one entry. The sample lists about 2 million distinct CDR3 sequences; roughly 49% were seen once. Worth noting for this clonotype: No antigen is known for it.

The receptor's source is a woman aged 40 to 49 in good health. Sequencing was carried out using blood. V is TRBV20-1 and J is TRBJ1-4; D uncertain. CDR3 protein: CSARDPAVSNEKLFF. CDR3 in DNA: TGCAGTGCTAGAGATCCCGCAGTCTCTAATGAAAAACTGTTTTTT.